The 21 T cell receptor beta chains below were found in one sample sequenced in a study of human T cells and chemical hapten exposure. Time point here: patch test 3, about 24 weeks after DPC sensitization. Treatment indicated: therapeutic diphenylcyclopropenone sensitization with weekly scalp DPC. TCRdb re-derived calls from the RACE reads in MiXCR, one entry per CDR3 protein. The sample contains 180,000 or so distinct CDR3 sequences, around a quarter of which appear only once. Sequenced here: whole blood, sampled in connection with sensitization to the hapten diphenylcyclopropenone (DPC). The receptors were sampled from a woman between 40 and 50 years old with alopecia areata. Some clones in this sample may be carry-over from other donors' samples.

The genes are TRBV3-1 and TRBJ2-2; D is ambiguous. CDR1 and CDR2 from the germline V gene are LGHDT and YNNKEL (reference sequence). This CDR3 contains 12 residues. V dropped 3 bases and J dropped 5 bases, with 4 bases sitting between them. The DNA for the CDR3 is TGTGCCAGCAGCCAGCAAACCGGGGAGCTGTTTTTT. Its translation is CASSQQTGELFF.

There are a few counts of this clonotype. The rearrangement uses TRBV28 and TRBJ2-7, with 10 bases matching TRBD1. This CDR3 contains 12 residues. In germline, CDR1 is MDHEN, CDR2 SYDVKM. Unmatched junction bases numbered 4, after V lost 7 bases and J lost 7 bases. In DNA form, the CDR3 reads TGTGCCAGCAACGACAGGGGGCGGGAGCAGTACTTC. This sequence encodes CASNDRGREQYF.

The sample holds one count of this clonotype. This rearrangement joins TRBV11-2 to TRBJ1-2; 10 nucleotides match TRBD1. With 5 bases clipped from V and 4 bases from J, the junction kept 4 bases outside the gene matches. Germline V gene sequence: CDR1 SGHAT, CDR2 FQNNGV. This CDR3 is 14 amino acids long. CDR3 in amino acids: CASSPGQGRYGYTF. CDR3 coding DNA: TGTGCCAGCAGCCCGGGACAGGGGCGCTATGGCTACACCTTC.

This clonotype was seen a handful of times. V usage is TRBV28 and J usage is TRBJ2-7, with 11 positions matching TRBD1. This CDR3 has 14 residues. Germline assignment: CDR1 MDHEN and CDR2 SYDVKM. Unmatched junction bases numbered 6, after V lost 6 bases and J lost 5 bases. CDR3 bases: TGTGCCAGCAGGGATGGGACAGGGGGGAACGAGCAGTACTTC. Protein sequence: CASRDGTGGNEQYF.

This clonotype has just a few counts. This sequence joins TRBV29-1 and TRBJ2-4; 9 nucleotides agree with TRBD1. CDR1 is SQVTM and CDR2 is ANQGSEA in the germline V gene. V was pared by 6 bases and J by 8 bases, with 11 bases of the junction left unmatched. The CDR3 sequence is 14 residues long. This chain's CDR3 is CSVSQGAVGDIQYF. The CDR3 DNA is TGCAGCGTCTCACAGGGGGCCGTGGGGGACATTCAGTACTTC.

CDR3 bases: TGTGCCAGCAGCTTAGAGCCAAGAAAGTTCTCTAATGAAAAACTGTTTTTT. Residues: CASSLEPRKFSNEKLFF. The J gene is TRBJ1-4, the V gene TRBV7-6; D remains unclear. With 1 base removed from V and 3 bases from J, the gap between germline ends came to 15 bases. This CDR3 region has 17 residues. Looked up from germline, CDR1 is SGHVS and CDR2 is FNYEAQ.

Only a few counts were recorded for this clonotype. The CDR3 loop reads CASSPQDGTYEQYF. Written as DNA, the CDR3 is TGTGCCAGCTCACCTCAGGACGGGACCTACGAGCAGTACTTC. The gene calls are TRBV18 and TRBJ2-7; TRBD2 is a possible D gene (5 bases). V was pared by 3 bases and J by 2 bases, with 11 bases between. The CDR3 consists of 14 residues. From germline, CDR1 is KGHSH and CDR2 LQKENI. Full variable domain (rest looked up from reference TRBV18 and TRBJ2-7): NAGVMQNPRHLVRRRGQEARLRCSPMKGHSHVYWYRQLPEEGLKFMVYLQKENIIDESGMPKERFSAEFPKEGPSILRIQQVVRGDSAAYFCASSPQDGTYEQYFGPGTRLTVT.

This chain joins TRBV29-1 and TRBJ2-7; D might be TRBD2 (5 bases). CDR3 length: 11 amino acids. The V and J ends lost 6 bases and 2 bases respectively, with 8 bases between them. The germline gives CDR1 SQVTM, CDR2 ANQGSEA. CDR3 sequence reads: CSVGRAYEQYF. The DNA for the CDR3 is TGCAGCGTAGGGCGGGCCTACGAGCAGTACTTC.

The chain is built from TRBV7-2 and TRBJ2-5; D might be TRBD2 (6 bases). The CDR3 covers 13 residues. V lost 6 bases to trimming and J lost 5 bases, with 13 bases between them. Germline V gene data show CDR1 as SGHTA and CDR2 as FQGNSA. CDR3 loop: CASRLGLVETQYF. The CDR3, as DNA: TGTGCCAGCAGGCTGGGACTGGTGGAGACCCAGTACTTC.

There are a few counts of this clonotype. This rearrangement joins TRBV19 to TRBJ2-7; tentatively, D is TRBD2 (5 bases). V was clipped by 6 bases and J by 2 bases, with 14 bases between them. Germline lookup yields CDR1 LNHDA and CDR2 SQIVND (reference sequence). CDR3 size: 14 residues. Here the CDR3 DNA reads TGTGCCAGTAGCCTCCACGAGGGCCCCTACGAGCAGTACTTC. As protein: CASSLHEGPYEQYF.

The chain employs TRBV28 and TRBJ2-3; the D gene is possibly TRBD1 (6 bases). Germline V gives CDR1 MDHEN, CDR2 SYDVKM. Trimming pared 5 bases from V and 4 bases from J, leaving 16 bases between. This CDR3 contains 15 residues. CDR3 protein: CASSAQGTPADTQYF. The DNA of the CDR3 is TGTGCCAGCAGTGCCCAAGGGACACCAGCAGATACGCAGTATTTT.

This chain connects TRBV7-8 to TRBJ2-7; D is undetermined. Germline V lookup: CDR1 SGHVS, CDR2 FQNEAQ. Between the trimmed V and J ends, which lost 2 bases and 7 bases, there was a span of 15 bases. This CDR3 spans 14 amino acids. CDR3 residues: CASSLTLGQTEQYF. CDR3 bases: TGTGCCAGCAGCTTAACCTTAGGCCAGACAGAGCAGTACTTC.

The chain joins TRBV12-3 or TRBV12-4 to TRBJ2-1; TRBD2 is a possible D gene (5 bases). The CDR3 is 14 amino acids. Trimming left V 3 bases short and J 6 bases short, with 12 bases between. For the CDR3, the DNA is TGTGCCAGCAGTTTGGGTATCGGGGTCAATGAGCAGTTCTTC. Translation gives CASSLGIGVNEQFF.

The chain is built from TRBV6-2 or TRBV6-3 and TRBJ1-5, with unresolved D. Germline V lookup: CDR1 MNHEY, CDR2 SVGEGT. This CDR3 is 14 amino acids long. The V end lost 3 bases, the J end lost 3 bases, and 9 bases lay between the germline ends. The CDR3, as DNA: TGTGCCAGCAGTTATTGGCAGACCAATCAGCCCCAGCATTTT. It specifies CASSYWQTNQPQHF.

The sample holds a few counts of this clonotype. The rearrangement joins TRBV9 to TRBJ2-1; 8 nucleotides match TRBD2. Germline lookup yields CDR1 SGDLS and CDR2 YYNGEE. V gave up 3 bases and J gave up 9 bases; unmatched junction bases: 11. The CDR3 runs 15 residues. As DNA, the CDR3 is TGTGCCAGCAGCGAGCGGGAGTCGGGTTTCGCTGAGCAGTTCTTC. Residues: CASSERESGFAEQFF.

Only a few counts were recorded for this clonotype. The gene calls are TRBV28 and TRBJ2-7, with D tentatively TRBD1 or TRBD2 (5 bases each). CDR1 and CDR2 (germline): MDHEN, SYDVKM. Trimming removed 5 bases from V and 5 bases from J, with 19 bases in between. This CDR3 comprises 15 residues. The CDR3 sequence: CASSDGALGPDEQYF. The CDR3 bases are TGTGCCAGCAGTGACGGGGCCCTGGGACCTGACGAGCAGTACTTC.

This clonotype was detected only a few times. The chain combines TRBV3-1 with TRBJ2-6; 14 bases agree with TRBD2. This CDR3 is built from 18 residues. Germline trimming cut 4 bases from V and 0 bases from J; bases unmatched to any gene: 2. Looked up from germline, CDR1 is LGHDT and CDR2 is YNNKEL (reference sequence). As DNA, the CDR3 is TGTGCCAGCAGCCGACTAGCGGGAGGGCCCTCTGGGGCCAACGTCCTGACTTTC. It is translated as CASSRLAGGPSGANVLTF. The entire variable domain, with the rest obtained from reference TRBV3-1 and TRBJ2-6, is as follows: DTAVSQTPKYLVTQMGNDKSIKCEQNLGHDTMYWYKQDSKKFLKIMFSYNNKELIINETVPNRFSPKSPDKAHLNLHINSLELGDSAVYFCASSRLAGGPSGANVLTFGAGSRLTVL.

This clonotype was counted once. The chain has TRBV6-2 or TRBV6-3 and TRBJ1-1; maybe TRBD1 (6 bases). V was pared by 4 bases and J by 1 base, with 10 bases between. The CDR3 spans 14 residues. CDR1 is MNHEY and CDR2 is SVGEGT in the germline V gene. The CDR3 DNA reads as TGTGCCAGCAGTTCCAAACAGGGGAACACTGAAGCTTTCTTT. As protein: CASSSKQGNTEAFF.

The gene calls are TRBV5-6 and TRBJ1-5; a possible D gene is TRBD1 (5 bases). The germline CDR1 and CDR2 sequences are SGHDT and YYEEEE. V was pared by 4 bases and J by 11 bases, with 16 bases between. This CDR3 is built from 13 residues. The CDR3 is CASSHRTIGAQHF. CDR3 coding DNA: TGTGCCAGCAGCCATCGGACAATAGGAGCCCAGCATTTT. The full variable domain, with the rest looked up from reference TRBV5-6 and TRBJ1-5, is DAGVTQSPTHLIKTRGQQVTLRCSPKSGHDTVSWYQQALGQGPQFIFQYYEEEERQRGNFPDRFSGHQFPNYSSELNVNALLLGDSALYLCASSHRTIGAQHFGDGTRLSIL.

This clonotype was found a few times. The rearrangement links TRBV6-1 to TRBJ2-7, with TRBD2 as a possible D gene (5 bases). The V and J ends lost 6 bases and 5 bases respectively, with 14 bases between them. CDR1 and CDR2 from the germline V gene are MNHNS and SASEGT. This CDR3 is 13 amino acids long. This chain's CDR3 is CASRKWTGDEQYF. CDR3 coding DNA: TGTGCCAGCAGGAAATGGACCGGGGACGAGCAGTACTTC.

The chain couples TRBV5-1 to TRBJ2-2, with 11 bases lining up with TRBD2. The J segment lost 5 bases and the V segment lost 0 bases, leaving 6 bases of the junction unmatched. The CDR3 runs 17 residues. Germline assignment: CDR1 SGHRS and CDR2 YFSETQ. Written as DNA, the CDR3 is TGCGCCAGCAGCTTGGCTCTAGCGGGAGGTCCAACCGGGGAGCTGTTTTTT. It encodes CASSLALAGGPTGELFF.